This T cell receptor (beta chain) was captured in a study of Ad26.COV2.S vaccination and SARS-CoV-2 variants. General study results and limits: From the TCR breadth and depth analyses, total T cell responses may have been underestimated.

The CDR3 totals 15 residues. CDR1 and CDR2 from the germline V gene are SNHLY and FYNNEI. Trimming cost V 6 bases and J 4 bases; bases outside gene matches: 7. The sample's treatment: roughly 20 received Ad26.COV2.S at low or high dose, single or two shots; roughly five received placebo; per-sample allocation not given. It was on day 63 after the first vaccine or placebo injection that samples were taken. In Boston, an adult donor aged 18-55 years took part. The shot given was an Ad26 vector that makes Wuhan-strain SARS-CoV-2 spike. Assay: immunoSEQ multiplex PCR; the TCRdb copy retains only in-frame clones and omits some. The repertoire holds about 390,000 clones, with about 85% as singletons. Note on this clone: Its antigen remains unidentified.

This specimen was peripheral blood, taken in a trial of Ad26.COV2.S vaccine versus placebo. The chain links TRBV2 to TRBJ1-5; 9 bases are a match to TRBD1. The receptor's source is a person between 18 and 65 years old who received the Ad26.COV2.S COVID-19 vaccine or a placebo. The CDR3 DNA reads TGTGCCAGCAGCGAGGGACAGGGTATTAATCAGCCCCAGCATTTT. It encodes CASSEGQGINQPQHF.